The clone carrying this TCR beta chain was detected many times. Unique molecular identifiers tagged the TCRbeta library. TCRdb called the PCR reads again in MiXCR, with one record for every CDR3 protein. The data show around 180,000 distinct CDR3 sequences, around 10% seen once. This sample was taken from a study of T-cell reconstitution after alpha-beta-depleted transplantation in children. This specimen was PBMCs, taken before TCRalphabeta/CD19-depleted stem cell transplant. The clonotype was recovered from a boy between 2 and 15 years old with acute myeloid leukemia, due to receive a stem cell transplant.

CDR3 DNA: TGCGCCAGCAGCGATACAGGAGATACGCAGTATTTT. This codes for CASSDTGDTQYF. V gene TRBV5-1 combines with J gene TRBJ2-3, with a possible D match to TRBD1 (5 bases). The CDR3 is 12 residues long. The ends were cut back, 4 bases at V and 5 bases at J, with 8 bases in the middle. Per germline, CDR1 SGHRS and CDR2 YFSETQ.